The 29 T cell receptor beta chains presented below share a single source sample, sequenced in a study of blood T cells in healthy people across ages. Together with a sample-barcoded 5' primer, a J-beta primer mix was included in a second PCR lasting about 7 to 12 cycles. Using its own MiXCR run on the 5' RACE reads, TCRdb lists one record per CDR3 protein. The sample carries about 760,000 distinct CDR3 sequences, around 25% recorded once. These data are also associated with another study on T cells of mothers and their children.

Sequenced material: blood. These receptors were taken from a boy between 10 and 17 years old in good health.

V usage is TRBV30 and J usage is TRBJ1-5; D is uncertain. This CDR3 is 13 amino acids long. V was pared by 1 base and J by 7 bases, with 11 bases between. CDR1 is GTSNPN, CDR2 SVGIG, per germline (reference sequence). CDR3 DNA sequence: TGTGCCTGGAGTGACCGACTGGGCCAGCCCCAGCATTTT. Its translation: CAWSDRLGQPQHF.

V gene TRBV3-1 combines with J gene TRBJ2-7, with D unclear. This CDR3 has 15 residues. The V gene's germline CDR1 is LGHDT and CDR2 YNNKEL (reference sequence). The V end lost 0 bases, the J end lost 3 bases, and 12 bases lay between the germline ends. CDR3 protein: CASSQEVGYLYEQYF. CDR3 sequence (DNA): TGTGCCAGCAGCCAAGAAGTGGGGTACCTCTACGAGCAGTACTTC.

This clonotype was detected a few times. The chain links TRBV12-3 or TRBV12-4 to TRBJ2-5; possibly TRBD2 for D (6 bases). The CDR3 loop spans 14 amino acids. Trimming shortened V by 6 bases and J by 3 bases, and 14 bases separated the two germline ends. The CDR3 sequence is CASSRPGAEETQYF. The CDR3 DNA reads as TGTGCCAGCAGCCGCCCGGGAGCGGAAGAGACCCAGTACTTC.

This clonotype was seen a few times. This chain's CDR3 is CASRKGQSHYGYTF. The CDR3 DNA reads as TGTGCCAGCAGAAAGGGTCAATCTCACTATGGCTACACCTTC. The V and J genes are TRBV27 and TRBJ1-2, with D uncertain. Germline V lookup: CDR1 MNHEY, CDR2 SMNVEV (reference sequence). The CDR3 loop spans 14 amino acids. Trimming took off 6 bases at V and 3 bases at J, with 14 bases between the two ends.

This sequence joins TRBV10-3 and TRBJ1-1; possibly TRBD1 for D (6 bases). Germline loops: CDR1 ENHRY, CDR2 SYGVKD. V lost 0 bases and J lost 5, with 13 bases in between. This CDR3 region has 15 residues. CDR3 amino acids: CAISESRGVRTEAFF. The CDR3 DNA sequence: TGTGCCATCAGTGAGTCGAGGGGGGTGAGGACTGAAGCTTTCTTT.

The chain employs TRBV28 and TRBJ2-1; D perhaps matches TRBD2 (6 bases). The CDR3 length is 17 residues. Germline lookup yields CDR1 MDHEN and CDR2 SYDVKM. Trimming stripped 3 bases from V and 8 bases from J, with 23 bases between. The CDR3 reads CASSLPGTPAPNDEQFF. The CDR3, as DNA: TGTGCCAGCAGTTTGCCCGGGACTCCCGCCCCCAACGATGAGCAGTTCTTC.

The CDR3 sequence: CASSLTGQHYEQYF. CDR3 coding DNA: TGTGCCAGCAGCTTGACGGGACAGCACTACGAGCAGTACTTC. The chain joins TRBV7-2 to TRBJ2-7; 7 bases fit TRBD1. The germline V gene has CDR1 SGHTA and CDR2 FQGNSA. V trimming: 3 bases; J trimming: 3 bases; junction bases outside the gene matches: 5. CDR3 size: 14 residues.

The V gene is TRBV20-1, the J gene TRBJ2-4, with 7 positions matching TRBD2. Germline CDR1 reads DFQATT; CDR2 reads SNEGSKA (reference sequence). J lost 4 bases, V lost 5 bases, and 5 bases had no gene match. This CDR3 has 13 residues. The chain's CDR3 is CSAAVAGKNIQYF. The CDR3 bases are TGCAGTGCTGCGGTAGCGGGTAAAAACATTCAGTACTTC.

This clonotype was found a few times. J is TRBJ1-4 and V is TRBV27; maybe TRBD1 (6 bases). Germline CDR1 reads MNHEY; CDR2 reads SMNVEV (reference sequence). The CDR3 covers 14 residues. V shed 6 bases and J shed 8 bases, with 16 bases lying between them. CDR3 residues: CASSLGGGLEKLFF. In DNA form, the CDR3 reads TGTGCCAGCAGCCTCGGGGGCGGTTTAGAAAAACTGTTTTTT.

A few counts support this clonotype. This rearrangement joins TRBV20-1 to TRBJ2-3; no reliable D call. V lost 6 bases and J lost 1, with 5 bases in between. The CDR3 totals 11 residues. Germline V gene lookup returns CDR1 DFQATT and CDR2 SNEGSKA (reference sequence). CDR3 sequence (DNA): TGCAGTGCCCTACGCACAGATACGCAGTATTTT. Translated: CSALRTDTQYF.

The chain recombines TRBV3-1 with TRBJ2-7; TRBD1 agrees at 8 bases. There are 15 residues in the CDR3. The ends lost 3 bases at V and 3 bases at J; junction bases unmatched: 7. Germline V gene lookup returns CDR1 LGHDT and CDR2 YNNKEL (reference sequence). The CDR3 loop is CASSHPGTGLYEQYF. The CDR3 DNA follows: TGTGCCAGCAGCCACCCCGGGACAGGCCTCTACGAGCAGTACTTC.

This clonotype was counted only a few times. One end of the junction is discordant with germline, which a read error may explain. This chain links TRBV7-7 with TRBJ2-5; TRBD2 might be the D (6 bases). Germline V gene data show CDR1 as SSHAT and CDR2 as FNYEAQ (reference sequence). This CDR3 has 14 residues. For the CDR3, the DNA is TGTGCTAGCAGCCCAAGCGCTAGCGTAGAGACCCAGTACTTC. Protein sequence: CASSPSASVETQYF.

As for this clonotype: A read error may produce the germline difference seen at one junction end. V gene TRBV4-2 combines with J gene TRBJ1-1; possible D gene TRBD1, 6 bases. CDR3 length: 15 residues. Germline V gene lookup returns CDR1 LGHNA and CDR2 YNFKEQ. CDR3: CASSQSGGPWTEAFF. The CDR3, as DNA: TGTGCCAGTAGCCAATCCGGGGGGCCGTGGACTGAAGCTTTCTTT.

The chain carries TRBV4-1 and TRBJ2-3; the match to TRBD2 covers 13 bases. The germline V gene has CDR1 MGHRA and CDR2 YSYEKL. With V trimmed by 3 bases and J by 2 bases, 5 bases remained unmatched. CDR3 length equals 17 residues. The CDR3 region is CASSQGLAGTYTDTQYF. DNA for the CDR3: TGCGCCAGCAGCCAGGGACTAGCGGGGACATACACAGATACGCAGTATTTT.

This sequence joins TRBV5-1 and TRBJ2-2; the D call may be TRBD1 or TRBD2 (5 bases each). Trimming pared 7 bases from V and 3 bases from J, leaving 13 bases between. CDR1 is SGHRS and CDR2 is YFSETQ in the germline V gene. The CDR3 contains 14 residues. In nucleotides, the CDR3 is TGCGCCAGCTGTGAGCAGGGAGACACCGGGGAGCTGTTTTTT. Its protein is CASCEQGDTGELFF.

The chain is built from TRBV2 and TRBJ2-1; 14 bases are shared with TRBD2. The junction had 8 bases not matched to a gene; V was cut back by 8 bases and J by 2 bases. Germline lookup yields CDR1 SNHLY and CDR2 FYNNEI. CDR3 size: 17 residues. The chain's CDR3 is CASLEGLAGETYNEQFF. CDR3 coding DNA: TGTGCCAGCCTAGAGGGACTAGCGGGAGAAACCTACAATGAGCAGTTCTTC.

In its sample, this clonotype was seen a few times. This chain joins TRBV11-2 and TRBJ1-2; 8 bases fit TRBD1. Germline loops: CDR1 SGHAT, CDR2 FQNNGV. Trimming took 5 bases from V and 4 from J; bases not matched to a gene: 9. The length of the CDR3 is 15 residues. The CDR3 sequence: CASSPPGTGVYGYTF. CDR3 DNA: TGTGCCAGCAGCCCTCCGGGGACAGGCGTCTATGGCTACACCTTC.

The rearrangement joins TRBV20-1 to TRBJ2-2, with a possible D match to TRBD2 (5 bases). This CDR3 is 12 amino acids long. The V gene's germline CDR1 is DFQATT and CDR2 SNEGSKA (reference sequence). V dropped 5 bases and J dropped 4 bases, with 8 bases sitting between them. In DNA form, the CDR3 reads TGCAGTGCTCGGGGTATCACCGGGGAGCTGTTTTTT. Translated: CSARGITGELFF.

This chain links TRBV28 with TRBJ2-7; D remains unclear. There are 12 residues in the CDR3. Trimming stripped 5 bases from V and 2 bases from J, with 7 bases between. The germline V gene encodes CDR1 MDHEN and CDR2 SYDVKM. DNA for the CDR3: TGTGCCAGCAGTACACCGACCTACGAGCAGTACTTC. Translated, it gives CASSTPTYEQYF.

The chain uses TRBV7-2 and TRBJ2-1; 8 nucleotides match TRBD1. Per the germline V gene, CDR1 is SGHTA and CDR2 is FQGNSA. V gave up 5 bases and J gave up 3 bases; unmatched junction bases: 6. The CDR3 is 15 residues long. CDR3 in DNA: TGTGCCAGCAGCCGAAGGACAGGGCTCTACAATGAGCAGTTCTTC. Translating it yields CASSRRTGLYNEQFF.

There are a few counts of this clonotype. J is TRBJ1-4 and V is TRBV7-6, with a weak D call TRBD1 (5 bases). Trimming took off 1 base at V and 8 bases at J, with 11 bases between the two ends. This CDR3 contains 14 residues. From germline, CDR1 is SGHVS and CDR2 FNYEAQ. The CDR3 nucleotides read TGTGCCAGCAGCTTAGGCGGGGGAGGAGAAAAACTGTTTTTT. Translated, it gives CASSLGGGGEKLFF.

The rearrangement joins TRBV18 to TRBJ1-4; D not certain. The germline V gene encodes CDR1 KGHSH and CDR2 LQKENI. CDR3 length: 14 amino acids. Deletions cut 8 bases from V and 0 bases from J, with 10 bases between. CDR3 residues: CASRRLATNEKLFF. CDR3 in DNA: TGTGCCAGCCGTCGACTTGCAACTAATGAAAAACTGTTTTTT.

The gene calls are TRBV5-1 and TRBJ2-3, with TRBD2 matching over 7 bases. CDR1 is SGHRS and CDR2 is YFSETQ in the germline V gene. The CDR3 spans 16 residues. The J segment lost 2 bases and the V segment lost 6 bases, leaving 12 bases of the junction unmatched. The CDR3 protein is CASTLEASGTTDTQYF. CDR3 nucleotide sequence: TGCGCCAGCACCCTCGAGGCTAGCGGAACCACAGATACGCAGTATTTT. Using reference TRBV5-1 and TRBJ2-3 for the parts outside the CDR3, the full variable domain is KAGVTQTPRYLIKTRGQQVTLSCSPISGHRSVSWYQQTPGQGLQFLFEYFSETQRNKGNFPGRFSGRQFSNSRSEMNVSTLELGDSALYLCASTLEASGTTDTQYFGPGTRLTVL.

The rearrangement joins TRBV4-1 to TRBJ2-5; TRBD2 aligns across 8 bases. Trimming cost V 4 bases and J 1 base; bases outside gene matches: 5. Germline CDR1 reads MGHRA; CDR2 reads YSYEKL. This CDR3 contains 15 residues. Here the CDR3 reads CASSPLGTSQETQYF. The CDR3 DNA is TGCGCCAGCAGCCCACTCGGGACTAGCCAAGAGACCCAGTACTTC.

The rearrangement joins TRBV7-2 to TRBJ2-6, with D tentatively TRBD1 (5 bases). This CDR3 is built from 17 residues. Trimming pared 0 bases from V and 0 bases from J, leaving 9 bases between. Per germline, CDR1 SGHTA and CDR2 FQGNSA. CDR3 DNA sequence: TGTGCCAGCAGCTTAGCAGGGGTAAACTCTGGGGCCAACGTCCTGACTTTC. Protein sequence: CASSLAGVNSGANVLTF.

The V gene is TRBV5-1, the J gene TRBJ1-4; 7 nucleotides align to TRBD1. CDR3 length: 14 residues. With 4 bases clipped from V and 7 bases from J, the junction kept 7 bases outside the gene matches. Per the germline V gene, CDR1 is SGHRS and CDR2 is YFSETQ. CDR3 residues: CASSSDRVAEKLFF. The DNA for the CDR3 is TGCGCCAGCAGCAGCGACAGGGTGGCTGAAAAACTGTTTTTT.

The CDR3: CASSYPWTSKYDNEQFF. As DNA, the CDR3 is TGTGCCAGCAGCTATCCTTGGACTAGCAAGTATGACAATGAGCAGTTCTTC. The V call is TRBV7-9, the J call TRBJ2-1; 8 nucleotides agree with TRBD2. The ends lost 4 bases at V and 5 bases at J; junction bases unmatched: 13. The CDR3 runs to 17 residues. Per the germline V gene, CDR1 is SEHNR and CDR2 is FQNEAQ (reference sequence).

This clonotype was counted a few times. This rearrangement joins TRBV2 to TRBJ2-7; D not certain. V dropped 4 bases and J dropped 1 base, with 20 bases sitting between them. CDR3 length: 17 residues. The germline V gene encodes CDR1 SNHLY and CDR2 FYNNEI. The CDR3 spells CASSGSLDYPRSYEQYF. As DNA, the CDR3 is TGTGCCAGCAGTGGGTCTTTGGATTACCCGAGGTCCTACGAGCAGTACTTC.

This clonotype was seen a few times. As DNA, the CDR3 is TGTGCCAGCAGTGAAGGCATAAACGCTGTAAATGAGCAGTTCTTC. Protein: CASSEGINAVNEQFF. The chain recombines TRBV25-1 with TRBJ2-1; no definite D call. With 2 bases removed from V and 7 bases from J, the gap between germline ends came to 15 bases. Germline assignment: CDR1 MGHDK and CDR2 SYGVNS. The CDR3 sequence is 15 residues long.